This T cell receptor (beta chain) was identified in a study of blood T cells in healthy people across ages (dated by TCRdb to between 2015 and 2016). Concerning the study at large: In model experiments, roughly one uniquely barcoded TCR beta cDNA molecule per two T cells was captured by template switching. Age-related changes in TCR beta repertoire diversity were measured in the study by deep sequencing normalized with unique cDNA molecular identifiers. Four age groups were formed from the donors: young (average approximately 15 years), middle-aged (around 39), aged (62) and long-lived (around 80). To avoid experimental bias, donors of different ages were randomly spread across the sequencing lanes. The study analyzed two additional independent replicas of 1 million unique cDNA reads from the same blood draw for two donors, one aged 18 to 29 and one aged 80 or older. Beyond this particular receptor, the publication reports: Observed TCR beta diversity correlated strongly with the percentage of naive T cells measured by flow cytometry. Estimates of total diversity from one million sequenced T cells were regarded as lower bounds and underestimates. Compared with the aged group, more naive CD4+ T cells, fewer expanded clones and increased TCR diversity were shown by the long-lived group, suggesting age selection. Conclusive comparison of naive and antigen-experienced compartments was prevented by the profiling of bulk unsorted PBMCs. As age increased, observed TCR beta diversity per million T cells dropped in a roughly linear way, and a significant reduction was already evident by age about 36. Because the CMV infection status of the donors was unknown, age-related changes in expanded clonotypes may potentially have been confounded.

V loses 3 bases, J loses 0 bases, and the germline ends lie 10 bases apart. The CDR3 has 15 amino acids, counting the end cysteine and phenylalanine. Kept here is only the CDR3 DNA, which spans 45 bases and is read in frame from base 1. CDR1 and CDR2, looked up from the germline V gene, are KGHDR and SFDVKD. Library preparation employed 5' RACE. Reads for this sample came from an Illumina HiSeq 2500. The second PCR ran for about 6 to 12 cycles and used a J-beta primer mix along with a sample-barcoded 5' primer. Each TCR beta cDNA molecule received a unique molecular identifier from a template-switch 5' adaptor carrying 12 random nucleotides. Each sample yielded at least 3 million CDR3-containing paired-end reads. All of the RNA was converted into first-strand cDNA using the Mint cDNA synthesis kit, with a TRBC-specific oligonucleotide serving as the primer. Following uracil-DNA glycosylase treatment, a first 18-cycle PCR with universal primers M1SS and BC2_uni_R was performed on all cDNA. For the original study's pipeline: For normalization, 1 million high-quality reads were randomly selected from each sample, with every read carrying a distinct molecular identifier. Instead of being binned into consensus sequences, reads that shared molecular identifiers were thrown out. CDR3 identification, clonotype clustering and error correction used MiTCR with a Q25 quality threshold and the strictest error-elimination algorithm. A nonparametric unseen species model with Euler transformation was used to estimate a lower bound on total TCR beta diversity. TCRdb reran the public reads through fastp at Q25 and MiXCR, keeping productive beta chains. Entries that share a CDR3 protein sequence are merged under the most common genes and DNA. The V and J calls, along with clone size, are taken from TCRdb and not from the paper's own processing. The sample table lists fewer than 1,000,000 distinct CDR3 sequences, approximately 48% of them with a count of one. The ten largest clones add up to approximately 20% of the sample.

Systemically healthy Caucasian individuals from Russia, approximately 39 in total and aged roughly 6 to 95 years, were included as donors. Ten milliliters of peripheral blood were drawn from each donor into EDTA-treated Vacutainer tubes. Ficoll-Paque density-gradient centrifugation was used to isolate PBMCs, with at least 6.5 million per sample. Trizol reagent was used to extract total RNA from the PBMCs, yielding at least 5.5 micrograms per sample. Naive CD45RAhigh/CD27high T cell percentages were measured by flow cytometry on a PBMC aliquot from every donor. The table lists this clonotype with a few counts. The antigen it recognizes is unknown. No clone much larger than this one lies a single base away; base qualities are absent.

The chain was built from TRBV24-1 and TRBJ2-5; 5 matching bases give a weak D call of TRBD1. This clonotype was sampled from a man aged 60 to 69 in good health. Sequencing was done on a sample of blood. This receptor carries the CDR3 CATSDADRYQETQYF. The nucleotide sequence is given as TGTGCCACCAGTGATGCAGACAGATACCAAGAGACCCAGTACTTC.